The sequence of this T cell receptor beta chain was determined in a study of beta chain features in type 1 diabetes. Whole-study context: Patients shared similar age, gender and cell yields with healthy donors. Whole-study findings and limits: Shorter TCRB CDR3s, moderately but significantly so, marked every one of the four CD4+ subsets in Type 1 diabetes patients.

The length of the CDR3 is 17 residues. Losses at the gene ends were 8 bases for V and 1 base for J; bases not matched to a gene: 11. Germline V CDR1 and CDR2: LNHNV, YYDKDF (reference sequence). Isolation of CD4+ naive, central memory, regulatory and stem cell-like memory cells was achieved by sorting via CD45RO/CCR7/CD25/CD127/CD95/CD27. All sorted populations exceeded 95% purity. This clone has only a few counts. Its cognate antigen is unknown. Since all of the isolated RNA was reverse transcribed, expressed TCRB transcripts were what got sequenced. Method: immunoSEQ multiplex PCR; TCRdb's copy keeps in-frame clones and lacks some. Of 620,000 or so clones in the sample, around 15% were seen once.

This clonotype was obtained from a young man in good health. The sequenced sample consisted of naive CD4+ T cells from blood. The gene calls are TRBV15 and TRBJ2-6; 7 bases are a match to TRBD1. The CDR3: CATSRGQTVSGANVLTF. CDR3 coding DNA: TGTGCCACCTCAAGGGGACAGACAGTATCTGGGGCCAACGTCCTGACTTTC.